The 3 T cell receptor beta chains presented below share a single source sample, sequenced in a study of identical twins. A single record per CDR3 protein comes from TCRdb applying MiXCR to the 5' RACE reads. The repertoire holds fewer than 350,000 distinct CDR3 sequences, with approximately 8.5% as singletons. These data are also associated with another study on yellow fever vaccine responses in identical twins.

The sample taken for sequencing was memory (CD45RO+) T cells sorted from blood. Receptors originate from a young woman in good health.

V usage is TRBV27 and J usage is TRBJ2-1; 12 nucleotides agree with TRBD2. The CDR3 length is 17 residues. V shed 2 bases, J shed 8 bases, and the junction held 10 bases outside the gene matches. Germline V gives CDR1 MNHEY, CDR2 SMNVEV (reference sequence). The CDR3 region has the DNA TGTGCCAGCAGTTTACCCCACCGACTAGCGGGGGAGTATGAGCAGTTCTTC. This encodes CASSLPHRLAGEYEQFF.

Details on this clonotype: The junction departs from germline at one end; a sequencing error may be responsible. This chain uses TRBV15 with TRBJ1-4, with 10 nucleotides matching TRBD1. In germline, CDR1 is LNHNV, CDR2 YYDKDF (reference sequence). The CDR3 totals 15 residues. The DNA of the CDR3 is TGTGCCACCAGCCGAGACAGGGGGCGCGGTGAAAAACTGTTTTTT. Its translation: CATSRDRGRGEKLFF.

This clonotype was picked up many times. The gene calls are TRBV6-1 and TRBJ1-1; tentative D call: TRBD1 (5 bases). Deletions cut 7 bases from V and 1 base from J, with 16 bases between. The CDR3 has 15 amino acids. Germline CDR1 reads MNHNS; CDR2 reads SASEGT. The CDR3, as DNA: TGTGCCAGCAACCAAAGACCGGGGGGGAACACTGAAGCTTTCTTT. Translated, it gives CASNQRPGGNTEAFF.